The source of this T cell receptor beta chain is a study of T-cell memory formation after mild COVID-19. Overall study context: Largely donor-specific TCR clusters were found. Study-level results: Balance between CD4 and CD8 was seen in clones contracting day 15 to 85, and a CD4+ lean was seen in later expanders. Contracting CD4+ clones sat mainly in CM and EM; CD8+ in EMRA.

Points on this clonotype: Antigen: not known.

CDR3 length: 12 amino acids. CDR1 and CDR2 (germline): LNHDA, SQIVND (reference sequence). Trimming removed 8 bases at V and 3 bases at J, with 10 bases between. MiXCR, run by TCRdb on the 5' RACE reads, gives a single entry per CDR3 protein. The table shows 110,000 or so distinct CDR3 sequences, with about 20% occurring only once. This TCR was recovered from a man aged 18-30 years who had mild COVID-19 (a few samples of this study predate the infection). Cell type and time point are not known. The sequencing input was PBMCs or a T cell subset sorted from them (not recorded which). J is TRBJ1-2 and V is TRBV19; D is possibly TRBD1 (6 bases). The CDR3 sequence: CASLSGDYGYTF. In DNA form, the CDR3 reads TGTGCCAGTCTCTCAGGGGACTATGGCTACACCTTC.